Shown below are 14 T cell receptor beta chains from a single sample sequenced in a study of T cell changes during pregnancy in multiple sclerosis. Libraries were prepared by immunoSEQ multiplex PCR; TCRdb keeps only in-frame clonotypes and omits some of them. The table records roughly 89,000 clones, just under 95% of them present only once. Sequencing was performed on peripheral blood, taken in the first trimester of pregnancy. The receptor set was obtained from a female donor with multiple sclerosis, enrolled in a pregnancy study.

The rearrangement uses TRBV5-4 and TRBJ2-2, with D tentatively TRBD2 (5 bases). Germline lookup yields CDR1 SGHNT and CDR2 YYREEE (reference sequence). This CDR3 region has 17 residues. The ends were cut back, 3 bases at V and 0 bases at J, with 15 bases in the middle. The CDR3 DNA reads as TGTGCCAGCAGCTCCGGGGTTCTGGGCGCGAACACCGGGGAGCTGTTTTTT. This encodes CASSSGVLGANTGELFF.

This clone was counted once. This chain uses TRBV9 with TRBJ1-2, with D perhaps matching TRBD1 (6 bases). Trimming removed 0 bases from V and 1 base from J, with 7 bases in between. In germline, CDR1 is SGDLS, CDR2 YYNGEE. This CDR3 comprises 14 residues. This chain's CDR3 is CASSVGTDNYGYTF. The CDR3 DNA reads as TGTGCCAGCAGCGTAGGGACAGATAACTATGGCTACACCTTC.

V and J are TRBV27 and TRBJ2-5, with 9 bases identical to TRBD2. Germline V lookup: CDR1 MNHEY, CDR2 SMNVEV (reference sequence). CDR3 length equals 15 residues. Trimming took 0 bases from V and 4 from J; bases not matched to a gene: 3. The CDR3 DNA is TGTGCCAGCAGTTTATCGGCTAGCGGGGTAGAGACCCAGTACTTC. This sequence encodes CASSLSASGVETQYF.

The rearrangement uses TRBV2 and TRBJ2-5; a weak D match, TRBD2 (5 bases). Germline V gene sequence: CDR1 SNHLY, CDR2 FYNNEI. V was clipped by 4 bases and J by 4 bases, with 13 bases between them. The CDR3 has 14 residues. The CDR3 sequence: CASSGASLGETQYF. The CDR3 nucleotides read TGTGCCAGCAGTGGGGCTAGCTTGGGAGAGACCCAGTACTTC. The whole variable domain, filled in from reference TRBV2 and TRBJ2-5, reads EPEVTQTPSHQVTQMGQEVILRCVPISNHLYFYWYRQILGQKVEFLVSFYNNEISEKSEIFDDQFSVERPDGSNFTLKIRSTKLEDSAMYFCASSGASLGETQYFGPGTRLLVL.

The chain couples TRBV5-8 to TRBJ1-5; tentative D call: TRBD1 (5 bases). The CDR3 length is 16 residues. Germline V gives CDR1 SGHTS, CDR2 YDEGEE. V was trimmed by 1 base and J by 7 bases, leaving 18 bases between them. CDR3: CASSLNAGGVRQPQHF. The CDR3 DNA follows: TGTGCCAGCAGCTTGAATGCCGGGGGGGTGAGGCAGCCCCAGCATTTT. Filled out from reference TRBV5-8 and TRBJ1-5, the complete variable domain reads EAGVTQSPTHLIKTRGQQATLRCSPISGHTSVYWYQQALGLGLQFLLWYDEGEERNRGNFPPRFSGRQFPNYSSELNVNALELEDSALYLCASSLNAGGVRQPQHFGDGTRLSIL.

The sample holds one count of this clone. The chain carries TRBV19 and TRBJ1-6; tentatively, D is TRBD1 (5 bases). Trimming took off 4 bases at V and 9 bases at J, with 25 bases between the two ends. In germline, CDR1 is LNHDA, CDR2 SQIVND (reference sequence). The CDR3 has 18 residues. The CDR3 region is CASSKESTQGGGGSPLHF. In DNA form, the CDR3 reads TGTGCCAGTAGTAAAGAATCGACGCAGGGAGGAGGTGGTTCACCCCTCCACTTT.

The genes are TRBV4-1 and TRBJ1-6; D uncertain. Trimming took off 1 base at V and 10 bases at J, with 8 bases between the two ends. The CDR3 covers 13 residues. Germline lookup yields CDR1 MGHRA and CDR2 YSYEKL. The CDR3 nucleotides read TGCGCCAGCAGCCAAGTTTTTACATCACCCCTCCACTTT. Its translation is CASSQVFTSPLHF.

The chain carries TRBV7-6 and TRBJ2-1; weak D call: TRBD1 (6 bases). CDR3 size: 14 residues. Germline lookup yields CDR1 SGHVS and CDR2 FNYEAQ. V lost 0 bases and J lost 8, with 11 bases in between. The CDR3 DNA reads TGTGCCAGCAGCTTAGCAAGTGGGGGCGATGAGCAGTTCTTC. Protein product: CASSLASGGDEQFF.

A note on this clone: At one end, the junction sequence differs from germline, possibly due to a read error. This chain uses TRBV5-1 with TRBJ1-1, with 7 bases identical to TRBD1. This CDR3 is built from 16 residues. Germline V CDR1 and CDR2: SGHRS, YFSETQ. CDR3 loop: CASSLGGTAWNTEAFF. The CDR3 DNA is TGCGCCAGCAGTTTGGGTGGGACAGCCTGGAACACTGAAGCTTTCTTT.

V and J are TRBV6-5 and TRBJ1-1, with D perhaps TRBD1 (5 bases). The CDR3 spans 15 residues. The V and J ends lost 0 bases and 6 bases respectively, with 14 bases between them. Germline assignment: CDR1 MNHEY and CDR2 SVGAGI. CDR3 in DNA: TGTGCCAGCAGTTACTCAAGGGGTTCAACTTCTGAAGCTTTCTTT. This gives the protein CASSYSRGSTSEAFF.

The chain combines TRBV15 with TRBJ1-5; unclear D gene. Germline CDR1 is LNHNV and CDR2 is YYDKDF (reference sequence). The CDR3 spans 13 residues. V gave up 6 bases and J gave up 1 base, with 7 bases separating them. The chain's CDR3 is CATRSSSNQPQHF. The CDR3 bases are TGTGCCACCAGGAGTAGCAGCAATCAGCCCCAGCATTTT.

CDR3 residues: CASSFTADEQFF. The DNA for the CDR3 is TGTGCCAGCAGCTTTACGGCGGATGAGCAGTTCTTC. This chain connects TRBV7-8 to TRBJ2-1; no clear D gene. The CDR3 consists of 12 residues. Germline loops: CDR1 SGHVS, CDR2 FQNEAQ. V shed 3 bases and J shed 8 bases, with 8 bases lying between them.

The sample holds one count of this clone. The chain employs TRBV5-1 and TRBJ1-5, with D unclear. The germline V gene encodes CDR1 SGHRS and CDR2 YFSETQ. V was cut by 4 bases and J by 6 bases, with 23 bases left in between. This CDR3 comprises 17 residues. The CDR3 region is CASSPGATSQVTQPQHF. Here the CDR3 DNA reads TGCGCCAGCAGCCCAGGTGCCACAAGCCAGGTTACTCAGCCCCAGCATTTT.

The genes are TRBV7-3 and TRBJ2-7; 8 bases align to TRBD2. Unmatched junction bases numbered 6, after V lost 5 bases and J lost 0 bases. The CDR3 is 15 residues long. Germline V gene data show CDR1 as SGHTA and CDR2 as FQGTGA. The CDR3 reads CASSEERGSSYEQYF. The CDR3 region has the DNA TGTGCCAGCAGCGAGGAGCGGGGGAGCTCCTACGAGCAGTACTTC.